A selection of T cell receptor beta chains follows, all from one sample in a study of blood T cell repertoires in COVID-19. Generated by immunoSEQ multiplex PCR, the TCRdb table keeps only in-frame clones and is missing some. The table lists 150,000 to 200,000 clones, roughly 80% of them singletons. Material for sequencing was peripheral blood. All receptors derive from a man in his sixties with acute or convalescent COVID-19. Both conserved end residues are part of each CDR3. A D gene is named only where the DNA matches it firmly.

v_call	j_call	d_call	cdr3_length	cdr3_aa
TRBV20-1	TRBJ2-1	TRBD2	14	CSASLTSGLEGQFF
TRBV4-3	TRBJ1-5	.	13	CASSQDGGWPQHF
TRBV6-1	TRBJ2-7	TRBD2	15	CASSESSGGSYEQYF
TRBV30	TRBJ1-1	.	13	CACPGQMNTEAFF
TRBV7-2	TRBJ1-1	TRBD1	16	CASSLERTGKFTEAFF
TRBV4-1	TRBJ1-3	.	15	CASSQDSGSGNTIYF
TRBV7-2	TRBJ2-7	TRBD2	15	CASSPRPGLADEQYF
TRBV11-2	TRBJ2-3	TRBD2	13	CASSSAAGATQYF
TRBV6-6	TRBJ2-1	.	10	CASGSNEQFF
TRBV10-3	TRBJ1-5	TRBD1	14	CAITGGTGYQPQHF
TRBV18	TRBJ2-5	.	15	CASSPAQGVRETQYF
TRBV6-5	TRBJ1-6	.	14	CASFAGGHNSPLHF
TRBV9	TRBJ1-6	TRBD1	15	CASSNTGGPNSPLHF
TRBV2	TRBJ1-3	.	15	CASSEGARSGNTIYF
TRBV6-5	TRBJ2-3	.	14	CASIGRRPGDTQYF
TRBV2	TRBJ2-7	.	14	CASSEVAGVHEQYF
TRBV7-2	TRBJ1-3	TRBD1	16	CASSLVGTGSGNTIYF
TRBV28	TRBJ2-1	TRBD2	15	CASASGSDSYNEQFF
TRBV27	TRBJ1-2	TRBD1	14	CASSFGTGAAGYTF
TRBV10-1	TRBJ2-1	.	13	CASSEGQYNEQFF
TRBV18	TRBJ2-7	.	15	CASSPTGKSSYEQYF
TRBV7-9	TRBJ1-6	TRBD1	14	CASSPQGANSPLHF
TRBV6-1	TRBJ2-5	.	15	CASSEALHIQETQYF
TRBV25-1	TRBJ1-2	TRBD1	16	CASSERGDRFNYGYTF
TRBV6-4	TRBJ1-1	.	13	CASRAGEYTEAFF
TRBV5-6	TRBJ1-2	TRBD1	14	CASNRDSLFYGYTF
TRBV28	TRBJ2-7	TRBD1	12	CASTQGTGVQYF
TRBV24-1	TRBJ2-3	.	11	CATSDRGTQYF
TRBV6-5	TRBJ1-2	.	14	CASSYSMAVRGYTF
TRBV19	TRBJ1-5	.	14	CASSRGESNQPQHF
TRBV4-3	TRBJ1-2	TRBD1	15	CASSQDLAGGRGYTF
TRBV4-3	TRBJ1-1	.	14	CASSQEGSNTEAFF
TRBV6-2/TRBV6-3	TRBJ1-4	.	15	CASSLQGTTNEKLFF
TRBV11-2	TRBJ2-7	TRBD1	15	CASSLGQGSSYEQYF
TRBV29-1	TRBJ2-1	.	16	CSVKGATSSSYNEQFF
TRBV4-3	TRBJ2-3	.	17	CASSLKTRGSSTDTQYF
TRBV24-1	TRBJ2-2	.	18	CATSDFGGSVLNTGELFF
TRBV29-1	TRBJ1-1	.	13	CSVEPGLNTEAFF
TRBV3-1/TRBV3-2	TRBJ1-1	TRBD1	15	CASSLTGTRGTEAFF